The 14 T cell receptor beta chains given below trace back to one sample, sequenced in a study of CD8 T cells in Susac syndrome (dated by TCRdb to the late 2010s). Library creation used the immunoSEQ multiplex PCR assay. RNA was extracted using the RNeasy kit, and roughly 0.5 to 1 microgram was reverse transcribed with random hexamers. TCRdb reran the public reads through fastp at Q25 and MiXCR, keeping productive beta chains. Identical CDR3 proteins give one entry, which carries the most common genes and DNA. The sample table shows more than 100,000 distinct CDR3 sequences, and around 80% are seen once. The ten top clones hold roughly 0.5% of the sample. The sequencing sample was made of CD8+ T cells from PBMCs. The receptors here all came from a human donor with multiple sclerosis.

The CDR3 is CASSFGSAGSGGYTF. CDR3 in DNA: TGTGCCAGCAGCTTCGGGTCCGCAGGGTCTGGTGGCTACACCTTC. The V and J genes are TRBV11-2 and TRBJ1-2; D possibly corresponds to TRBD1 (5 bases). Germline V gives CDR1 SGHAT, CDR2 FQNNGV. Trimming removed 3 bases from V and 7 bases from J, with 18 bases in between. This CDR3 contains 15 residues.

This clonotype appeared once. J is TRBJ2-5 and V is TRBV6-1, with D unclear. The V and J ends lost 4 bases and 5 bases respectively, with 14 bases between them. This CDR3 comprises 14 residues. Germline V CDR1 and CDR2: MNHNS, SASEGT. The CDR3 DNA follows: TGTGCCAGCAGTGGAGCAAGGCTACTGGAGACCCAGTACTTC. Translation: CASSGARLLETQYF.

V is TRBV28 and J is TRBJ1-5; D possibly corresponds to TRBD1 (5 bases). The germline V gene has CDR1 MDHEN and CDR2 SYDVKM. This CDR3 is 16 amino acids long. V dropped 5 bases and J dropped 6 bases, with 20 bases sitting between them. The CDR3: CASSHSLVGESQPQHF. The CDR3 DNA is TGTGCCAGCAGTCACTCCCTCGTAGGGGAGAGTCAGCCCCAGCATTTT.

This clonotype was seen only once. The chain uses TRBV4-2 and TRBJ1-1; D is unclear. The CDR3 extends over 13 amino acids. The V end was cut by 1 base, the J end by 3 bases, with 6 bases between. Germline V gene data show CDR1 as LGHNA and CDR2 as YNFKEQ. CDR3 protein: CASSQGGYTEAFF. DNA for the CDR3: TGTGCCAGCAGCCAAGGGGGATACACTGAAGCTTTCTTT.

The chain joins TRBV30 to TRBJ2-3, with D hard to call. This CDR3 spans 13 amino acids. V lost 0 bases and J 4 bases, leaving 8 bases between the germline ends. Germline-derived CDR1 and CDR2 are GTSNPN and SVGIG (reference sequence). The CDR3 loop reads CAWSVSPPDTQYF. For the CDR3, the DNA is TGTGCCTGGAGTGTATCCCCTCCAGATACGCAGTATTTT.

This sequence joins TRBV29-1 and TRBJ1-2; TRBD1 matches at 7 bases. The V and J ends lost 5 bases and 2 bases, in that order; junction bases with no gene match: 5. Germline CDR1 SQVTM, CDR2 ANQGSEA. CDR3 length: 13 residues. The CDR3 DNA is TGCAGCGTTACCGGGACAGAGAACTATGGCTACACCTTC. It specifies CSVTGTENYGYTF. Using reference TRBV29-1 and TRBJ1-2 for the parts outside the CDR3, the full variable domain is SAVISQKPSRDICQRGTSLTIQCQVDSQVTMMFWYRQQPGQSLTLIATANQGSEATYESGFVIDKFPISRPNLTFSTLTVSNMSPEDSSIYLCSVTGTENYGYTFGSGTRLTVV.

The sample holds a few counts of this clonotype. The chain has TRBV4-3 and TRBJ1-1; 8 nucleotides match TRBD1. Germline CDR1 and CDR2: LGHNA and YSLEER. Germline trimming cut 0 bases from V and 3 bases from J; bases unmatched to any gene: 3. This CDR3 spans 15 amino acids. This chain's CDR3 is CASSQEDREDTEAFF. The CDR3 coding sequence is TGCGCCAGCAGCCAAGAGGACAGGGAAGACACTGAAGCTTTCTTT.

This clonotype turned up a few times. CDR3 protein: CATWTGRDYGYTF. In nucleotides, the CDR3 is TGTGCCACCTGGACAGGGCGGGACTATGGCTACACCTTC. The chain employs TRBV6-2 or TRBV6-3 and TRBJ1-2; 8 nucleotides match TRBD1. CDR3 size: 13 residues. Germline V lookup: CDR1 MNHEY, CDR2 SVGEGT. V was pared by 10 bases and J by 3 bases, with 7 bases of the junction left unmatched.

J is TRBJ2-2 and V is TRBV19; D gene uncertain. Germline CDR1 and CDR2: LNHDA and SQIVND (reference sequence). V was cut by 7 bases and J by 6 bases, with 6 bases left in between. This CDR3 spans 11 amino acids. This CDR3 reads CASKGSGELFF. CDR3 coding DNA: TGTGCCAGTAAAGGTTCCGGGGAGCTGTTTTTT.

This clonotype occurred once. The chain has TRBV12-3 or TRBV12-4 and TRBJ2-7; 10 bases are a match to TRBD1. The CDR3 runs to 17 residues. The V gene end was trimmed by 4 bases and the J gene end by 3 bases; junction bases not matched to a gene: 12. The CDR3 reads CASSYSSGTGDSYEQYF. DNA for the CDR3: TGTGCCAGCAGTTACTCATCCGGGACAGGGGATAGCTACGAGCAGTACTTC.

The chain's CDR3 is CASSIVSGRDAFF. CDR3 DNA sequence: TGTGCCAGTAGTATTGTATCGGGAAGGGATGCTTTCTTT. The chain recombines TRBV19 with TRBJ1-1, with D unresolved. CDR3 length: 13 residues. Germline V gene data show CDR1 as LNHDA and CDR2 as SQIVND (reference sequence). V was cut by 3 bases and J by 11 bases, with 16 bases left in between.

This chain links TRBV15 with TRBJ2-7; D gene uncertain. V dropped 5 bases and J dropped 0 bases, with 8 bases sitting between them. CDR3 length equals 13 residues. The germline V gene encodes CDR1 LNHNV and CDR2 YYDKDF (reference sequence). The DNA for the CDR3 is TGTGCCACCAGCGAACTAAGCTCCTACGAGCAGTACTTC. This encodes CATSELSSYEQYF. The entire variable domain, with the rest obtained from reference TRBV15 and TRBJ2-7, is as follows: DAMVIQNPRYQVTQFGKPVTLSCSQTLNHNVMYWYQQKSSQAPKLLFHYYDKDFNNEADTPDNFQSRRPNTSFCFLDIRSPGLGDTAMYLCATSELSSYEQYFGPGTRLTVT.

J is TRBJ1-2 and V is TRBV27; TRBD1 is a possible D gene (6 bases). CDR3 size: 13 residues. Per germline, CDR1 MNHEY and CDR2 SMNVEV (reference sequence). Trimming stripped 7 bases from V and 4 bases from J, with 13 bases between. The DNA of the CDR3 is TGTGCCAGCAAGCCGGGACAAAGCTATGGCTACACCTTC. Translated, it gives CASKPGQSYGYTF.

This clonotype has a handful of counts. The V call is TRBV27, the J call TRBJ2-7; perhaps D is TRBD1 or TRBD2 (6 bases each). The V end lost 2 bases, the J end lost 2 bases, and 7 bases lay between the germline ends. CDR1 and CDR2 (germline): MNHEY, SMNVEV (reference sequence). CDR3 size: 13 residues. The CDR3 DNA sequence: TGTGCCAGCAGTTTACGGGGGCCCTACGAGCAGTACTTC. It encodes CASSLRGPYEQYF.